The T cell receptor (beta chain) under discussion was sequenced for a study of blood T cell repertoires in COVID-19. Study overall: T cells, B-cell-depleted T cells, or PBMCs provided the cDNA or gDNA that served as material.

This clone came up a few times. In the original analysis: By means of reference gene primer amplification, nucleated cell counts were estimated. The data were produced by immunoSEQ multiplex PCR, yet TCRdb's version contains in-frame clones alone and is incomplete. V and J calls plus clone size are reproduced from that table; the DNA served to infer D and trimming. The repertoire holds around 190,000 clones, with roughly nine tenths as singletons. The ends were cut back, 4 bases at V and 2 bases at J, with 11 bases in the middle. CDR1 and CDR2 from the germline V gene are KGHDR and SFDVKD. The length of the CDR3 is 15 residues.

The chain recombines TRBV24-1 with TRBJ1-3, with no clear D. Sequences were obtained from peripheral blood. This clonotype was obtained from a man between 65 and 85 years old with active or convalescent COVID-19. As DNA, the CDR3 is TGTGCCACCAGTGACCCCCGAGGTGCTGGAAACACCATATATTTT. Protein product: CATSDPRGAGNTIYF.